These 5 T cell receptor beta chains came from one sample sequenced in a study of blood T cell repertoires in COVID-19. Data came from immunoSEQ multiplex PCR; TCRdb stores just in-frame clones and leaves some out. The table has over 150,000 clones, around 83% seen once. The sequencing input was peripheral blood. These receptors all stem from a woman aged 55-69 years with COVID-19, enrolled during active disease.

The chain recombines TRBV2 with TRBJ1-1; TRBD1 matches at 7 bases. This CDR3 contains 14 residues. V was pared by 2 bases and J by 4 bases, with 4 bases of the junction left unmatched. The germline gives CDR1 SNHLY, CDR2 FYNNEI. CDR3 coding DNA: TGTGCCAGCAGTGAACTACAGGGGAGCACTGAAGCTTTCTTT. This sequence encodes CASSELQGSTEAFF.

This clone was recorded once. The chain uses TRBV7-6 and TRBJ2-1, with 7 bases matching TRBD2. CDR1 and CDR2 (germline): SGHVS, FNYEAQ. The V gene end was trimmed by 5 bases and the J gene end by 6 bases; junction bases not matched to a gene: 10. This CDR3 has 15 residues. The CDR3: CASSNYRTRGNEQFF. CDR3 DNA: TGTGCCAGCAGCAACTACCGGACTAGGGGCAATGAGCAGTTCTTC. Combining the CDR3 with reference TRBV7-6 and TRBJ2-1 gives the whole variable domain GAGVSQSPRYKVTKRGQDVALRCDPISGHVSLYWYRQALGQGPEFLTYFNYEAQQDKSGLPNDRFSAERPEGSISTLTIQRTEQRDSAMYRCASSNYRTRGNEQFFGPGTRLTVL.

The chain links TRBV7-8 to TRBJ1-2, with D possibly matching TRBD1 (6 bases). The germline V gene has CDR1 SGHVS and CDR2 FQNEAQ. There are 14 residues in the CDR3. The germline V and J ends were trimmed by 1 base and 2 bases, with 8 bases remaining between them. Here the CDR3 reads CASSLVGTNYGYTF. CDR3 coding DNA: TGTGCCAGCAGCTTAGTAGGGACAAACTATGGCTACACCTTC.

The rearrangement links TRBV29-1 to TRBJ2-1; D is unclear. Deletions cut 6 bases from V and 5 bases from J, with 8 bases between. Germline assignment: CDR1 SQVTM and CDR2 ANQGSEA. The CDR3 loop spans 11 amino acids. In DNA, the CDR3 is TGCAGCGTCCTACTCGACAATGAGCAGTTCTTC. Protein: CSVLLDNEQFF.

V gene TRBV5-1 combines with J gene TRBJ2-7, with D tentatively TRBD2 (5 bases). The germline gives CDR1 SGHRS, CDR2 YFSETQ. The CDR3 runs to 16 residues. V was pared by 4 bases and J by 3 bases, with 20 bases between. The CDR3 DNA sequence: TGCGCCAGCAGCATGAACCGAGGGTCAAGCATCTACGAGCAGTACTTC. Protein sequence: CASSMNRGSSIYEQYF.